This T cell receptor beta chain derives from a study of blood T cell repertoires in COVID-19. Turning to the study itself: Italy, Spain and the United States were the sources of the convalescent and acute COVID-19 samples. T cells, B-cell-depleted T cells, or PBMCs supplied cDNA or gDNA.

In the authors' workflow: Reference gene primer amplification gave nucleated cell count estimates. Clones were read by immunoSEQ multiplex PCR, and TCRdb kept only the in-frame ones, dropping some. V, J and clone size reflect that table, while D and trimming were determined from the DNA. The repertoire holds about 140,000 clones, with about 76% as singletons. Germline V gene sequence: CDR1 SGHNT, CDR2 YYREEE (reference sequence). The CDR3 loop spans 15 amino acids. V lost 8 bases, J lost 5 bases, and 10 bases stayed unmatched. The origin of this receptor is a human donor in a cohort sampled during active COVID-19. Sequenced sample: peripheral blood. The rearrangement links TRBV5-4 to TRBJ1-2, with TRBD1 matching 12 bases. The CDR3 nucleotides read TGTGCCAGTGGGACAGGGGGCATCGGGGAATATGGCTACACCTTC. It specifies CASGTGGIGEYGYTF.